The 20 T cell receptor beta chains listed next were all sequenced from one sample in a study of human T cells and chemical hapten exposure (dated by TCRdb to the early 2020s). The method was RACE. Reads for this sample came from a NextSeq 500. Through fastp at Q25 and MiXCR, TCRdb rebuilt clones from the public reads, retaining in-frame beta chains. Duplicate CDR3 protein sequences are folded into a single record with the most common DNA and genes. Recorded for this sample are more than 250,000 distinct CDR3 sequences; about 8.1% of them occurred a single time. The leading ten clones occupy 2% to 2.5% of the sample. The time point label corresponds to: pre-sensitization, week 0. Reading the label with the study, this specimen's treatment or condition is: therapeutic diphenylcyclopropenone sensitization with weekly scalp DPC. Specimen: whole blood, collected in connection with sensitization to the hapten diphenylcyclopropenone (DPC). These receptors were obtained from a middle-aged woman with alopecia areata. Some clones in this sample may be carry-over from other donors' samples.

The genes are TRBV20-1 and TRBJ1-1; TRBD1 is a possible D gene (5 bases). V lost 0 bases and J lost 11, with 10 bases in between. This CDR3 region has 11 residues. In germline, CDR1 is DFQATT, CDR2 SNEGSKA (reference sequence). The CDR3 nucleotides read TGCAGTGCTAGAGATCTAGGGGTCGCTTTCTTT. Its protein product is CSARDLGVAFF.

This clonotype was recorded many times. The chain uses TRBV24-1 and TRBJ2-2; tentative D call: TRBD2 (5 bases). Germline CDR1 and CDR2: KGHDR and SFDVKD. Trimming pared 7 bases from V and 1 base from J, leaving 6 bases between. The CDR3 is 13 residues long. CDR3 region: CATRGRNTGELFF. CDR3 nucleotides: TGTGCCACCAGAGGGAGGAACACCGGGGAGCTGTTTTTT.

The chain recombines TRBV10-3 with TRBJ2-3; D is unresolved. CDR1 is ENHRY, CDR2 SYGVKD, per germline. Trimming pared 3 bases from V and 2 bases from J, leaving 9 bases between. The CDR3 has 14 amino acids. The DNA of the CDR3 is TGTGCCATCAGTGACGCTAGGACCACAGATACGCAGTATTTT. Amino acid sequence: CAISDARTTDTQYF.

The chain combines TRBV25-1 with TRBJ2-7; D remains ambiguous. Germline CDR1 and CDR2: MGHDK and SYGVNS. CDR3 size: 12 residues. Trimming removed 6 bases from V and 4 bases from J, with 10 bases in between. Here the CDR3 DNA reads TGTGCCAGCAGCGAAAACTGGTACGAGCAGTACTTC. Protein sequence: CASSENWYEQYF.

This chain joins TRBV29-1 and TRBJ2-5; D is ambiguous. CDR3 length: 11 amino acids. V shed 3 bases and J shed 5 bases, with 7 bases lying between them. Germline values: CDR1 SQVTM, CDR2 ANQGSEA. This CDR3 is CSVDSAETQYF. In DNA, the CDR3 is TGCAGCGTTGACAGCGCGGAGACCCAGTACTTC.

The CDR3 sequence is CASSRYNTGELFF. CDR3 nucleotides: TGTGCCAGCAGCCGCTATAACACCGGGGAGCTGTTTTTT. V usage is TRBV3-1 and J usage is TRBJ2-2; no firm D call. The CDR3 has 13 amino acids. Trimming took 4 bases from V and 2 from J, leaving 5 bases between them. Per the germline V gene, CDR1 is LGHDT and CDR2 is YNNKEL (reference sequence).

This clonotype was found a few times. This chain links TRBV20-1 with TRBJ1-2, with D unresolved. Germline CDR1 is DFQATT and CDR2 is SNEGSKA (reference sequence). The germline V and J ends were trimmed by 4 bases and 1 base, with 7 bases remaining between them. The CDR3 length is 12 residues. This chain's CDR3 is CSAKQSNYGYTF. The DNA of the CDR3 is TGCAGTGCTAAACAGAGTAACTATGGCTACACCTTC.

The rearrangement links TRBV5-1 to TRBJ2-7, with 7 bases that match TRBD2. Trimming took 2 bases from V and 3 from J; bases not matched to a gene: 5. Germline V gene lookup returns CDR1 SGHRS and CDR2 YFSETQ. The length of the CDR3 is 14 residues. CDR3 sequence: CASSFGGRSYEQYF. The DNA of the CDR3 is TGCGCCAGCAGCTTCGGCGGGAGAAGCTACGAGCAGTACTTC.

There are a few counts of this clonotype. The chain combines TRBV7-9 with TRBJ2-1; D not certain. The V end lost 5 bases, the J end lost 6 bases, and 11 bases lay between the germline ends. The V gene's germline CDR1 is SEHNR and CDR2 FQNEAQ (reference sequence). This CDR3 is 13 amino acids long. The CDR3 nucleotides are TGTGCCAGCAGCCCTCCACTCGGCAATGAGCAGTTCTTC. Protein sequence: CASSPPLGNEQFF.

The V and J genes are TRBV7-6 and TRBJ2-5; 10 positions match TRBD1. This CDR3 spans 15 amino acids. Germline V gene sequence: CDR1 SGHVS, CDR2 FNYEAQ. V was clipped by 5 bases and J by 4 bases; unmatched bases: 7. For the CDR3, the DNA is TGTGCCAGCAGCCACGACAGGGGGCGAGGAGAGACCCAGTACTTC. Translating it yields CASSHDRGRGETQYF.

J is TRBJ1-1 and V is TRBV12-3 or TRBV12-4, with D possibly being TRBD1 (6 bases). CDR3 length equals 19 residues. Trimming removed 6 bases at V and 0 bases at J, with 26 bases between. The DNA for the CDR3 is TGTGCCAGCAGAGACCGGCCCAGGGGAGAGGACCGGGTGAACACTGAAGCTTTCTTT. Translated, it gives CASRDRPRGEDRVNTEAFF.

The J gene is TRBJ2-7, the V gene TRBV5-1, with D tentatively TRBD1 (7 bases). The CDR3 length is 14 residues. Trimming cost V 4 bases and J 6 bases, with 17 bases left between them. Germline V gene lookup returns CDR1 SGHRS and CDR2 YFSETQ. The CDR3 protein is CASSRTGGGSEQYF. The CDR3 region has the DNA TGCGCCAGCAGCCGGACAGGAGGGGGGTCCGAGCAGTACTTC.

The chain has TRBV6-5 and TRBJ2-3; the D call may be TRBD1 or TRBD2 (5 bases each). Germline V gives CDR1 MNHEY, CDR2 SVGAGI. This CDR3 spans 15 amino acids. V was trimmed by 2 bases and J by 2 bases, leaving 11 bases between them. The CDR3 nucleotides read TGTGCCAGCAGTTACCGGGGCTATTCCACAGATACGCAGTATTTT. It encodes CASSYRGYSTDTQYF.

This clonotype was observed a few times. One end of the junction fails to match germline, which may point to a read error. The chain links TRBV5-1 to TRBJ2-1; perhaps TRBD2 as D (6 bases). The CDR3 runs to 12 residues. Germline V gene sequence: CDR1 SGHRS, CDR2 YFSETQ. CDR3 coding DNA: TGCGCCAGCAGCCGCCCCGGGACTGGGTGGCTCTTC. Protein product: CASSRPGTGWLF.

This clonotype was detected only a few times. This chain uses TRBV12-3 or TRBV12-4 with TRBJ2-5, with D uncertain. Trimming removed 2 bases from V and 9 bases from J, with 13 bases in between. This CDR3 region has 13 residues. CDR3 sequence (DNA): TGTGCCAGCAGTTTACTCGCGGATGAGGCCCAGTACTTC. Protein: CASSLLADEAQYF.

The table lists this clonotype with many counts. The genes are TRBV29-1 and TRBJ2-1, with no clear D. The V gene's germline CDR1 is SQVTM and CDR2 ANQGSEA. V was shortened by 6 bases and J by 7 bases, with 7 bases between the two germline ends. The CDR3 contains 10 residues. CDR3 in DNA: TGCAGCGTCCGTCAAAATGAGCAGTTCTTC. Translation gives CSVRQNEQFF.

This clonotype was counted at least ten times. The CDR3 DNA reads as TGTGCCAGCAGGCGGACAGGGAGCTCCTACAATGAGCAGTTCTTC. Protein product: CASRRTGSSYNEQFF. The gene calls are TRBV6-2 or TRBV6-3 and TRBJ2-1; 8 bases fit TRBD1. CDR1 MNHEY and CDR2 SVGEGT come from the germline V gene. This CDR3 contains 15 residues. Trimming cost V 6 bases and J 0 bases; bases outside gene matches: 4.

This sequence joins TRBV3-1 and TRBJ1-5; 11 bases fit TRBD1. Germline CDR1 is LGHDT and CDR2 is YNNKEL (reference sequence). J was trimmed by 3 bases and V by 4 bases; bases with no gene match: 14. The CDR3 has 19 residues. The DNA of the CDR3 is TGTGCCAGCAGCCGATCCTGGACAGGGGGCTTCTCGTTCAATCAGCCCCAGCATTTT. Translation gives CASSRSWTGGFSFNQPQHF.

The chain uses TRBV20-1 and TRBJ1-1, with D unresolved. V lost 1 base to trimming and J lost 5 bases, with 11 bases between them. There are 13 residues in the CDR3. Germline V lookup: CDR1 DFQATT, CDR2 SNEGSKA (reference sequence). CDR3 nucleotides: TGCAGTGCTAGAGGGGCAGGCGGAACTGAAGCTTTCTTT. It yields the protein CSARGAGGTEAFF.

A few counts support this clonotype. The chain joins TRBV5-1 to TRBJ1-1; 8 bases align to TRBD1. This CDR3 contains 15 residues. Germline trimming cut 0 bases from V and 0 bases from J; bases unmatched to any gene: 1. Germline V gene data show CDR1 as SGHRS and CDR2 as YFSETQ. The CDR3 loop is CASSLGDRLNTEAFF. In DNA form, the CDR3 reads TGCGCCAGCAGCTTGGGGGACAGGCTGAACACTGAAGCTTTCTTT. Complete variable domain (other parts from reference TRBV5-1 and TRBJ1-1): KAGVTQTPRYLIKTRGQQVTLSCSPISGHRSVSWYQQTPGQGLQFLFEYFSETQRNKGNFPGRFSGRQFSNSRSEMNVSTLELGDSALYLCASSLGDRLNTEAFFGQGTRLTVV.